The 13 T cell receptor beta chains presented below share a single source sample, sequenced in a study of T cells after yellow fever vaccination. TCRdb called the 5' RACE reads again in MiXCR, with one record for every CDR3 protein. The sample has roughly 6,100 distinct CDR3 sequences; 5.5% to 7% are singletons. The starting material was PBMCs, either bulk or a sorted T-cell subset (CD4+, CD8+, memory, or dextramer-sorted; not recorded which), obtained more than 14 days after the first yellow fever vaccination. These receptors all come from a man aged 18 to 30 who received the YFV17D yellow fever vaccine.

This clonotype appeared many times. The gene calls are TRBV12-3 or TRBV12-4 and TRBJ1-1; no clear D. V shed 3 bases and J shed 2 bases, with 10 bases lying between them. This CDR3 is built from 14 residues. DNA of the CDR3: TGTGCCAGCAGTTTCTCCGGGTTAAACACTGAAGCTTTCTTT. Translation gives CASSFSGLNTEAFF.

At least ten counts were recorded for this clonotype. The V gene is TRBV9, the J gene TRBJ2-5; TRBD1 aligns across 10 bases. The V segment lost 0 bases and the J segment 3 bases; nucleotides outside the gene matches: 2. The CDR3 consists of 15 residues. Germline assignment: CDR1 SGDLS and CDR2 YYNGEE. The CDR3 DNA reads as TGTGCCAGCAGCGTAGAGGGGACAGGGGAAGAGACCCAGTACTTC. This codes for CASSVEGTGEETQYF.

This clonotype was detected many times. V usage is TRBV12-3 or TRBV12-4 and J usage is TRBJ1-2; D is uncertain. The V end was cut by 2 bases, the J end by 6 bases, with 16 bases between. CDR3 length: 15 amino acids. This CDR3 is CASSLRRTHSDGYTF. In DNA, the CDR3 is TGTGCCAGCAGTTTAAGACGGACTCACTCCGATGGCTACACCTTC.

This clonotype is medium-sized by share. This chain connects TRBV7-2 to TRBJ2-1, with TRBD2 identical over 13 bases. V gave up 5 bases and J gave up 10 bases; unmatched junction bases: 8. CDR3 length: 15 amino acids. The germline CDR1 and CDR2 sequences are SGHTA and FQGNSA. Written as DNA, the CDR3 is TGTGCCAGCAGCCCCGGGACTAGCGGGGTCTCGGAGCAGTTCTTC. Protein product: CASSPGTSGVSEQFF.

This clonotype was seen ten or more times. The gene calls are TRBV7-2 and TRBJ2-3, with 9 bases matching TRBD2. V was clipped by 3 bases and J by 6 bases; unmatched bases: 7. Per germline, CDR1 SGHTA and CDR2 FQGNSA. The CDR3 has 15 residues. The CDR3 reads CASSLGGGAWDTQYF. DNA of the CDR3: TGTGCCAGCAGCTTGGGCGGGGGGGCTTGGGATACGCAGTATTTT.

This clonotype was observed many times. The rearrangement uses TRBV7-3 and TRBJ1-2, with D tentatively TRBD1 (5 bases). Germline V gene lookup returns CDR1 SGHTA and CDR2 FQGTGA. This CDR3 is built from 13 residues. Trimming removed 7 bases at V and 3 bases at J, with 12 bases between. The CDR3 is CASNNQGDYGYTF. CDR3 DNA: TGTGCCAGCAACAATCAGGGTGACTATGGCTACACCTTC. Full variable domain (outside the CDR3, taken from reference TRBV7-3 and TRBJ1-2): GAGVSQTPSNKVTEKGKYVELRCDPISGHTALYWYRQSLGQGPEFLIYFQGTGAADDSGLPNDRFFAVRPEGSVSTLKIQRTERGDSAVYLCASNNQGDYGYTFGSGTRLTVV.

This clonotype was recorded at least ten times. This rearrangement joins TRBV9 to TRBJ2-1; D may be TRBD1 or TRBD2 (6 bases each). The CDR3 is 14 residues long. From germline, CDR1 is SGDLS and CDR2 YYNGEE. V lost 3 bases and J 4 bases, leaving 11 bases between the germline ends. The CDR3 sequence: CASSGGAPYNEQFF. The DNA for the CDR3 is TGTGCCAGCAGCGGGGGGGCCCCTTACAATGAGCAGTTCTTC.

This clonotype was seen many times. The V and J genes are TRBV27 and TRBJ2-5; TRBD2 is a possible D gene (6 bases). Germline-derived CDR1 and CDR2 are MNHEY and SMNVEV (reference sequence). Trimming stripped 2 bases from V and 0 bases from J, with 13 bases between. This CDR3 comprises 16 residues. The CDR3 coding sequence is TGTGCCAGCAGTTTACGGGTAGCGGCCGACCAAGAGACCCAGTACTTC. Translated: CASSLRVAADQETQYF.

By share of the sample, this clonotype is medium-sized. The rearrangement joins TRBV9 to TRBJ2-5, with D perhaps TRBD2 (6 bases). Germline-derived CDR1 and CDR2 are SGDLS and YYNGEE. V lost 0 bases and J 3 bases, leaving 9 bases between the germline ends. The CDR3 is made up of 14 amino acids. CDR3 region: CASSVAGVEETQYF. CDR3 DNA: TGTGCCAGCAGCGTAGCGGGGGTTGAAGAGACCCAGTACTTC.

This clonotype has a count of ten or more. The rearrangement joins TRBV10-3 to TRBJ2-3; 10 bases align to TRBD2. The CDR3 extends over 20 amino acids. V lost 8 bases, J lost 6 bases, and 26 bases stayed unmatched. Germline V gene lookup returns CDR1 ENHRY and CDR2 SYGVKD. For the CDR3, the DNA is TGTGCCATCGGGTCCAACGTGGGGCTAGCGGGGGCCACTCCTCTCGATACGCAGTATTTT. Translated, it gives CAIGSNVGLAGATPLDTQYF.

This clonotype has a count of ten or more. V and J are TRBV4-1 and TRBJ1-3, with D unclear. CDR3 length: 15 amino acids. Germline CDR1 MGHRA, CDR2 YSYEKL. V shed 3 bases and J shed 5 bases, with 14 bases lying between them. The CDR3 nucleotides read TGCGCCAGCAGCCACCTGGACTGGGAAAGAAACACCATATATTTT. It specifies CASSHLDWERNTIYF.

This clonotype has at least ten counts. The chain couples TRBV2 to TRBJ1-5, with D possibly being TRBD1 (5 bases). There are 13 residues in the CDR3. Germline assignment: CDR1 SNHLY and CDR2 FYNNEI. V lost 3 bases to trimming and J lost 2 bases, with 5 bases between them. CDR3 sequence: CASSEGRNQPQHF. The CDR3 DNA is TGTGCCAGCAGTGAGGGGCGCAATCAGCCCCAGCATTTT.

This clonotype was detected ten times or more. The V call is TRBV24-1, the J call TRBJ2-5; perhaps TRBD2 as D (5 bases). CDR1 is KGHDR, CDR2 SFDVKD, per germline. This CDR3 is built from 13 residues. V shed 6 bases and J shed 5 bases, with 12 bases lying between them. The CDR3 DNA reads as TGTGCCACCAGTCCTCGGGATGTGGAGACCCAGTACTTC. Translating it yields CATSPRDVETQYF.